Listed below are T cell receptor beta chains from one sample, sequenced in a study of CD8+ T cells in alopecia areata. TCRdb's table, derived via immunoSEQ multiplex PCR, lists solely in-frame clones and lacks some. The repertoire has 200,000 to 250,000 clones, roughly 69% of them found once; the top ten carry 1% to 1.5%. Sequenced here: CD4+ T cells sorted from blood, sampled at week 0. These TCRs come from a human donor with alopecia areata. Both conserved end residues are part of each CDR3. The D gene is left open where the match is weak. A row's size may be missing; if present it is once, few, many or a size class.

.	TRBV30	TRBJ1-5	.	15	TGTGCCTGGAGAGCGTTCGGGGCGAGCAATCAGCCCCAGCATTTT	CAWRAFGASNQPQHF
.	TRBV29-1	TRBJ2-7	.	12	TGCAGCGGGGGAGGCAGCTCCTACGAGCAGTACTTC	CSGGGSSYEQYF
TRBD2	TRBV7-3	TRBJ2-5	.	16	TGTGCCAGCAGCTTAGGGACTAGCGGTCTCCAAGAGACCCAGTACTTC	CASSLGTSGLQETQYF
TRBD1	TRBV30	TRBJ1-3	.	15	TGTGCCTGGCAGATACAGGGGTACTCTGGAAACACCATATATTTT	CAWQIQGYSGNTIYF
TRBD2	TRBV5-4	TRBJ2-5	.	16	TGTGCCAGCAGCGCTGATCTAGCGGGGTTGGTAGAGACCCAGTACTTC	CASSADLAGLVETQYF
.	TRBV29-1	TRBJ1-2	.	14	TGCAGCGTAGTGGGACAAATTGCTTCGGGTGGCTACACCTTC	CSVVGQIASGGYTF
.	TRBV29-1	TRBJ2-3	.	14	TGCAGCGTTGGTACACGGGTCGGCACAGATACGCAGTATTTT	CSVGTRVGTDTQYF
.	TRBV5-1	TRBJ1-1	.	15	TGCGCCAGCAGCTTGGACGGGGGAATGAACACTGAAGCTTTCTTT	CASSLDGGMNTEAFF
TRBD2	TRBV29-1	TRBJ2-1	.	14	TGCAGCGAGCGACTAGCGGGGGGGGGCTATGAGCAGTTCTTC	CSERLAGGGYEQFF
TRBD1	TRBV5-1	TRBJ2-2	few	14	TGCGCCAGCAGCTACCACAGGGGCACCGGGGAGCTGTTTTTT	CASSYHRGTGELFF
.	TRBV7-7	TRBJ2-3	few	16	TGTGCTAGCAGCTTAAACGATGGGGGGGCCACAGATACGCAGTATTTT	CASSLNDGGATDTQYF
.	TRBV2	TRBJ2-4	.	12	TGTGCCAGCAGTGCGGCAGGGAACATTCAGTACTTC	CASSAAGNIQYF
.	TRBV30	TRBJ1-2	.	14	TGTGCCTGGAGGAATTTAAGGGGGATCTATGGCTACACCTTC	CAWRNLRGIYGYTF
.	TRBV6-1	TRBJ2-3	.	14	TGTGCCAGCAGTGAGGTCCGGATCACAGATACGCAGTATTTT	CASSEVRITDTQYF
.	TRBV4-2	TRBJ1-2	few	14	TGTGCCAGCAGCCAGTCCGGAGTAAACTATGGCTACACCTTC	CASSQSGVNYGYTF
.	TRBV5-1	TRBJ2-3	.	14	TGCGCCAGCAGCTTGGACAGTCCCACAGATACGCAGTATTTT	CASSLDSPTDTQYF
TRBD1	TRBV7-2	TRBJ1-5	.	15	TGTGCCAGCAGCTTAGCACAGGGGAGTAATCAGCCCCAGCATTTT	CASSLAQGSNQPQHF
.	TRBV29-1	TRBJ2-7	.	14	TGCAGCGTTGAAGCCACGGGGACCACCTACGAGCAGTACTTC	CSVEATGTTYEQYF
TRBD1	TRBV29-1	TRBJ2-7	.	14	TGCAGCGCCCGGGACAGCTTTCCTACCTACGAGCAGTACTTC	CSARDSFPTYEQYF
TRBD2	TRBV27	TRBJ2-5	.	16	TGTGCCAGCAGCCAGCTGGGACTAGCGGCCCAAGAGACCCAGTACTTC	CASSQLGLAAQETQYF
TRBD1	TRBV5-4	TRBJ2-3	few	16	TGTGCCAGCAGCAACGGACAGGGGGCTAGCACAGATACGCAGTATTTT	CASSNGQGASTDTQYF
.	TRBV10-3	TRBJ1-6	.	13	TGTGCCATCAGTGCAGGATATAATTCACCCCTCCACTTT	CAISAGYNSPLHF
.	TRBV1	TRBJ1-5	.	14	TGCACCAGCAGCCAAATAACTCCGAATCAGCCCCAGCATTTT	CTSSQITPNQPQHF
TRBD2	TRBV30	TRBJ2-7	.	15	TGTGCCTGGAGTCCTCTAGCGGGGGCGGCCTACGAGCAGTACTTC	CAWSPLAGAAYEQYF
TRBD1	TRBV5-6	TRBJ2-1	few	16	TGTGCCAGCAGCTTGGTGGGGGACAGGGTTAGGGATGAGCAGTTCTTC	CASSLVGDRVRDEQFF
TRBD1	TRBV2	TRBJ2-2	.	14	TGTGCCAGCAGGAGGGACAGGGTCGACCGGGAGCTGTTTTTT	CASRRDRVDRELFF
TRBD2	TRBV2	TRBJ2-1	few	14	TGTGCCAGCAAGACTAGCGGGGATCACAATGAGCAGTTCTTC	CASKTSGDHNEQFF
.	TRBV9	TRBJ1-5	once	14	TGTGCCAGCAGCGTAGCTGGGCAAAATCAGCCCCAGCATTTT	CASSVAGQNQPQHF
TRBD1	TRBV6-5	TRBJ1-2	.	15	TGTGCCAGCAGTTACGCGGACAGGGGTGACTATGGCTACACCTTC	CASSYADRGDYGYTF
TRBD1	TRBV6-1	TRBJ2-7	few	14	TGTGCCAGCAGTCCAAGGGGGCCCGGTTACGAGCAGTACTTC	CASSPRGPGYEQYF
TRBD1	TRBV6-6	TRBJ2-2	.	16	TGTGCCAGCAGTTACTCGGGACAGGGGGCTACCGGGGAGCTGTTTTTT	CASSYSGQGATGELFF
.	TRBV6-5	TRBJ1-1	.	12	TGTGCCAGCGGGGGGGCCGGCACTGAAGCTTTCTTT	CASGGAGTEAFF
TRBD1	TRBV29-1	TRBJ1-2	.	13	TGCAGCGCCCGGACAGGGTGGGACTATGGCTACACCTTC	CSARTGWDYGYTF
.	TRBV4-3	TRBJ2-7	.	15	TGCGCCAGCAGCCAAGCTGGGACTTCATCCTACGAGCAGTACTTC	CASSQAGTSSYEQYF
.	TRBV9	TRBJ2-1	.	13	TGTGCCAGCAGCGTAGCCCCCGGGAATGAGCAGTTCTTC	CASSVAPGNEQFF
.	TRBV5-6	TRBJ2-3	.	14	TGTGCCAGCACCCTGACGGGGACTACAGATACGCAGTATTTT	CASTLTGTTDTQYF
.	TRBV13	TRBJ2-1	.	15	TGTGCCAGCAGCCTCCGTGGACTTATCCACAATGAGCAGTTCTTC	CASSLRGLIHNEQFF
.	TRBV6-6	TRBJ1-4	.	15	TGTGCCAGCAGTAGCCTCTGGGGAAGAGATGAAAAACTGTTTTTT	CASSSLWGRDEKLFF
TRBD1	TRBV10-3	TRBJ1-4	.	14	TGTGCCATCAGTGAAGAGACAGGGGGTGAAAAACTGTTTTTT	CAISEETGGEKLFF
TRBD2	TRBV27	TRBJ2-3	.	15	TGTGCCAGCAGTCGGACTAGCGGGTTGACAGATACGCAGTATTTT	CASSRTSGLTDTQYF
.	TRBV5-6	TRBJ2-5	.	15	TGTGCCAGCAGCTTCCGGGAGGGGGCGTTAGAGACCCAGTACTTC	CASSFREGALETQYF
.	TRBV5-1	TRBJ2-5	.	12	TGCGCCAGCAGCCGGGACGGCGAGACCCAGTACTTC	CASSRDGETQYF
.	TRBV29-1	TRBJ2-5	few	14	TGCAGCGTTGAAGATCAAGGTAGAACAGAGACCCAGTACTTC	CSVEDQGRTETQYF
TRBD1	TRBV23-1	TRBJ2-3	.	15	TGCGCCAGCAGTCAACAGGGGGCGAGGACAGATACGCAGTATTTT	CASSQQGARTDTQYF
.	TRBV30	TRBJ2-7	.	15	TGTGCCTGGAGTGTTCCTCGGGTGTTGAACTACGAGCAGTACTTC	CAWSVPRVLNYEQYF
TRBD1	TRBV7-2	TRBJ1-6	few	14	TGTGCCAGCAGCTTAAGGGACAGGGGTTCACCCCTCCACTTT	CASSLRDRGSPLHF
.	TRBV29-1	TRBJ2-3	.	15	TGCAGCGTCACCGGGACAAGCCTCGCCACAGATACGCAGTATTTT	CSVTGTSLATDTQYF
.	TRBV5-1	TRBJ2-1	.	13	TGCGCCAGCGCGGACGGCAGGAGCAATGAGCAGTTCTTC	CASADGRSNEQFF
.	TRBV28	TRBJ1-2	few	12	TGTGCCAGCGGGACCGAAGTCTATGGCTACACCTTC	CASGTEVYGYTF
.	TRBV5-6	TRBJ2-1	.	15	TGTGCCAGCAACTTGGACTCTTCCCCCTACAATGAGCAGTTCTTC	CASNLDSSPYNEQFF
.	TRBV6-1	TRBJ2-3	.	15	TGTGCCAGCAGTGCTCCAGGGGAAACCACAGATACGCAGTATTTT	CASSAPGETTDTQYF
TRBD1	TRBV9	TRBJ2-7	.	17	TGTGCCAGCAGCGTAGCCCCGGCCCGGACAGGGCCCTACGAGCAGTACTTC	CASSVAPARTGPYEQYF
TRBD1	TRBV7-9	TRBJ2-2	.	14	TGTGCCAGCTTTCGGGGACAGTACACCGGGGAGCTGTTTTTT	CASFRGQYTGELFF
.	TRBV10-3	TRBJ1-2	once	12	TGTGCCAGCTCAGTCTCCAACTATGGCTACACCTTC	CASSVSNYGYTF
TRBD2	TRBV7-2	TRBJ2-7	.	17	TGTGCCAGCAGCTTAGGGAGGCTAGCGGGGGGCTCCTACGAGCAGTACTTC	CASSLGRLAGGSYEQYF
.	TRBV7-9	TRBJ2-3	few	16	TGTGCCAGCAGCTTAGAGGGCGGGCTTCGCACAGATACGCAGTATTTT	CASSLEGGLRTDTQYF
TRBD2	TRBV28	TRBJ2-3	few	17	TGTGCCAGCAGTCCCCGGACTAGCGGGGCCCCCACAGATACGCAGTATTTT	CASSPRTSGAPTDTQYF
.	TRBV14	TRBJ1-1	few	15	TGTGCCAGCAGCCTTAGGCACAGGGTGAACACTGAAGCTTTCTTT	CASSLRHRVNTEAFF
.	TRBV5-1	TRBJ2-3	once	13	TGCGCCAGCAGCTTGGTGGGCGCAGATACGCAGTATTTT	CASSLVGADTQYF
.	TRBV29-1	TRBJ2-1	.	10	TGCAGCGTTGGAGGCAATGAGCAGTTCTTC	CSVGGNEQFF